This T cell receptor beta chain stems from a study of regulatory T cells in long-lasting Graves disease. Study in general: Graves' patients, diagnosed recently, had received antithyroid drugs under 3 months.

Time point: newly diagnosed GD, antithyroid drugs for less than 3 months. PBMC-derived RNA was used for the TCR library. In building TCR beta libraries, iRepertoire HTBI primers were used together with Arm-PCR of CDR3 regions. Using its own MiXCR run on the multiplex PCR reads, TCRdb lists one record per CDR3 protein. The table shows about half a million distinct CDR3 sequences, with around 12% occurring only once. This clonotype was seen only a few times. Looked up from germline, CDR1 is SEHNR and CDR2 is FQNEAQ (reference sequence). Trimming removed 5 bases from V and 0 bases from J, with 8 bases in between. The CDR3 totals 14 residues. This same sample was also taken into another study, of T cells in Graves' hyperthyroidism and ophthalmopathy. That work states: Clonotypes that were expanded in thyroid above 0.001 mostly appeared in blood too.

The starting material was peripheral blood mononuclear cells (PBMCs), obtained at new diagnosis, from a patient treated with antithyroid drugs. J is TRBJ1-3 and V is TRBV7-9; D unresolved. The TCR sequence derives from a woman aged 25 to 39 with Graves disease. The CDR3 reads CASSQSVSGNTIYF. The CDR3 bases are TGTGCCAGCAGCCAGTCGGTCTCTGGAAACACCATATATTTT.